The clone carrying this T cell receptor (beta chain) was counted at least ten times. Its antigen is still unknown. The record originates from a study of neurological immune-mediated disorders. Study-level points and caveats: The multiple sclerosis repertoire cluster had no clinical or MRI feature associated with it.

From 2 million PBMCs stored at -80 C, the unsorted libraries were generated. V shed 0 bases and J shed 7 bases, with 7 bases lying between them. The germline V gene encodes CDR1 DFQATT and CDR2 SNEGSKA (reference sequence). The CDR3 contains 12 residues. The team produced cDNA through 5'RACE using 10-nucleotide random UMIs. TCRdb reanalysed the 5' RACE reads using MiXCR and keeps one entry per CDR3 protein. The sample gives some 86,000 distinct CDR3 sequences, approximately 2.4% of which show up once; 1.1% is in the top ten. The chain joins TRBV20-1 to TRBJ2-4; D gene uncertain. The origin of this receptor is a woman younger than 45 with multiple sclerosis. What was sequenced was PBMCs. The chain's CDR3 is CSARDLVNIQYF. CDR3 DNA: TGCAGTGCTAGAGATTTGGTCAACATTCAGTACTTC.